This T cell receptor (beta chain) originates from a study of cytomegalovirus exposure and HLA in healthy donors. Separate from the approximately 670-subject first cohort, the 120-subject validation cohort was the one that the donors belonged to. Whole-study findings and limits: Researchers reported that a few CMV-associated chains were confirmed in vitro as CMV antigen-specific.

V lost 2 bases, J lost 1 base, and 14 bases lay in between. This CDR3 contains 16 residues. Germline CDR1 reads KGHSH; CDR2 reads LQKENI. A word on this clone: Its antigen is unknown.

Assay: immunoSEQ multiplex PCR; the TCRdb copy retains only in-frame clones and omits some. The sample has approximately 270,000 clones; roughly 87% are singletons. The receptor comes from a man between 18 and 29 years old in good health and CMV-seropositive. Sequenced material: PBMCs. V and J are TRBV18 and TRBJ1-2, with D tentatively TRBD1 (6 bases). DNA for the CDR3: TGTGCCAGCTCACCAATCCGGGACACACTTAACTATGGCTACACCTTC. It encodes CASSPIRDTLNYGYTF.